This T cell receptor beta chain emerged from a study of blood T cell repertoires in COVID-19. Whole-study context: The United States, Italy and Spain provided the acute and convalescent COVID-19 samples. PBMCs, B-cell-depleted T cells, or T cells were the source of the cDNA or gDNA that made up the material.

CDR1 is SGDLS, CDR2 YYNGEE, per germline. The CDR3 is 16 residues long. The V segment lost 3 bases and the J segment 4 bases; nucleotides outside the gene matches: 9. In the authors' workflow: Amplification of reference gene primers was used by the study to estimate nucleated cell counts. This table comes from immunoSEQ multiplex PCR, and its TCRdb copy is limited to in-frame clones, with some not included. The D gene and trimming were derived from the DNA, and the V and J assignments and clone size from that table. The sample has about 110,000 clones, over 75% seen once; the top ten hold roughly 4.1%.

This receptor was obtained from a woman in her seventies with acute or convalescent COVID-19. J is TRBJ2-3 and V is TRBV9, with 9 bases identical to TRBD2. The sequenced sample was peripheral blood. CDR3 nucleotide sequence: TGTGCCAGCAGCGCAGGGGGTAGCGGGAGTTCAGATACGCAGTATTTT. This codes for CASSAGGSGSSDTQYF.